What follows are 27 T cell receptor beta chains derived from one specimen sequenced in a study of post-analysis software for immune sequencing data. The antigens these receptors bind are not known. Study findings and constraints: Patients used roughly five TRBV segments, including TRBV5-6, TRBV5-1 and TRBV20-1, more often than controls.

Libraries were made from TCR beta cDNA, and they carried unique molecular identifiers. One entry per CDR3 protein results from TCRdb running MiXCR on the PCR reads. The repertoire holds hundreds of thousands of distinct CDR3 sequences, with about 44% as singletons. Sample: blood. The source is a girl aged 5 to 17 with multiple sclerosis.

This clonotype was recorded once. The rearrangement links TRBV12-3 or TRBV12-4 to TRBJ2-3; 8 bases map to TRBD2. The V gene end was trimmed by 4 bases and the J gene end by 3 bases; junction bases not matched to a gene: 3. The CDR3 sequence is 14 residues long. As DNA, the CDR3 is TGTGCCAGCAGTTCTGAGCGGGGGACAGATACGCAGTATTTT. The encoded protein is CASSSERGTDTQYF.

CDR3 sequence (DNA): TGTGCCAGCAGCCTTGCCGGGAAGCCAGATACGCAGTATTTT. As protein: CASSLAGKPDTQYF. The genes are TRBV28 and TRBJ2-3, with D perhaps matching TRBD2 (5 bases). The CDR3 runs 14 residues. Germline lookup yields CDR1 MDHEN and CDR2 SYDVKM. V dropped 6 bases and J dropped 4 bases, with 14 bases sitting between them.

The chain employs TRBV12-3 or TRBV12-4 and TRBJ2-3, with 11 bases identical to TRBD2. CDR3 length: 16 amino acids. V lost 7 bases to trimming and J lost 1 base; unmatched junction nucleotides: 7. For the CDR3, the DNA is TGTGCCAGCACCCAGACACTAGCGGGGGGCACAGATACGCAGTATTTT. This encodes CASTQTLAGGTDTQYF.

The DNA for the CDR3 is TGTGCCAGCAGTTACTCTACAGGTTTGAACACTGAAGCTTTCTTT. This translates into CASSYSTGLNTEAFF. V gene TRBV6-5 combines with J gene TRBJ1-1, with TRBD1 as a possible D gene (5 bases). Trimming removed 0 bases from V and 0 bases from J, with 8 bases in between. This CDR3 has 15 amino acids. Per the germline V gene, CDR1 is MNHEY and CDR2 is SVGAGI.

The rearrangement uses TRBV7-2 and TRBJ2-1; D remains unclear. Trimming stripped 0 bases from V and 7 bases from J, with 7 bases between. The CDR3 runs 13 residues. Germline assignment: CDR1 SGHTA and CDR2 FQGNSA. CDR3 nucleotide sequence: TGTGCCAGCAGCTTAGCGCTAGAGAATGAGCAGTTCTTC. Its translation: CASSLALENEQFF.

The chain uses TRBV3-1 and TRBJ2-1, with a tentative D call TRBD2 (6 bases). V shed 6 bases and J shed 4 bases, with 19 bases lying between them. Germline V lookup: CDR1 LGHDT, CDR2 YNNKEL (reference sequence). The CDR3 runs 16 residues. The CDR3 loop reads CASSRPGSVRYNEQFF. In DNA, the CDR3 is TGTGCCAGCAGTCGCCCCGGGAGCGTCAGGTACAATGAGCAGTTCTTC.

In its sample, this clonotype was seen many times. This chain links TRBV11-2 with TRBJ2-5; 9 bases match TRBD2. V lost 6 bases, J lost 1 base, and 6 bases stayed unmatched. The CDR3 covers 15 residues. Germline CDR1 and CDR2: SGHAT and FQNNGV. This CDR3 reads CASRWLAGSQETQYF. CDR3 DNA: TGTGCCAGCAGGTGGCTAGCGGGGAGCCAAGAGACCCAGTACTTC. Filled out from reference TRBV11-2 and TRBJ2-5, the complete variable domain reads EAGVAQSPRYKIIEKRQSVAFWCNPISGHATLYWYQQILGQGPKLLIQFQNNGVVDDSQLPKDRFSAERLKGVDSTLKIQPAKLEDSAVYLCASRWLAGSQETQYFGPGTRLLVL.

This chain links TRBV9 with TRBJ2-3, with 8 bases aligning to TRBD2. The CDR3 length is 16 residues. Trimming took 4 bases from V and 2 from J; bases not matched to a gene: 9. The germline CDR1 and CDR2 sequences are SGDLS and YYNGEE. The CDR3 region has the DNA TGTGCCAGCAGCTTATCGAGCGGGGGATACACAGATACGCAGTATTTT. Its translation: CASSLSSGGYTDTQYF.

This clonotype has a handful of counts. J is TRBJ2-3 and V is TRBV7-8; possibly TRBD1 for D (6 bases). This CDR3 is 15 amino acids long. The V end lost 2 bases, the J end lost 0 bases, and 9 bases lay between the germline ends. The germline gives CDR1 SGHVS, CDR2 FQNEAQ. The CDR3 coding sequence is TGTGCCAGCAGCTTATACCAGGGGAGCACAGATACGCAGTATTTT. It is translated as CASSLYQGSTDTQYF.

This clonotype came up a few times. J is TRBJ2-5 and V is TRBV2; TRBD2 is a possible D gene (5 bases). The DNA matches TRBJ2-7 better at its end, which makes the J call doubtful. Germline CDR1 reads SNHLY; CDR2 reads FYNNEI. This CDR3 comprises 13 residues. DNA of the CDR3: TGTGCCACCGCGGACTGGAAAGTCTACGAGCAGTACTTC. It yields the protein CATADWKVYEQYF.

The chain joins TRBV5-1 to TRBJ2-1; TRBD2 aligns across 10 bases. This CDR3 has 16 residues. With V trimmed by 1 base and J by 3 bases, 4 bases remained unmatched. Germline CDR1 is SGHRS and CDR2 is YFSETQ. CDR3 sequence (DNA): TGCGCCAGCAGCTTGAATCCTAGCGGGGGCTACAATGAGCAGTTCTTC. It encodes CASSLNPSGGYNEQFF.

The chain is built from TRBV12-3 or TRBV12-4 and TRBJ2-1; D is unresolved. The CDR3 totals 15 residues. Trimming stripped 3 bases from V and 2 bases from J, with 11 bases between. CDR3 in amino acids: CASSFQTDAYNEQFF. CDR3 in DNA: TGTGCCAGCAGTTTCCAGACCGACGCCTACAATGAGCAGTTCTTC.

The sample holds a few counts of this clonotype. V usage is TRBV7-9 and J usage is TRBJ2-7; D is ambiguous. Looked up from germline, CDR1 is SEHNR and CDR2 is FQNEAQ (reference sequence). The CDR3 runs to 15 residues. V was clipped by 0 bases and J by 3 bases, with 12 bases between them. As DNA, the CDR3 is TGTGCCAGCAGCTTAGCATCCCCAGCGTTCTACGAGCAGTACTTC. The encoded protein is CASSLASPAFYEQYF.

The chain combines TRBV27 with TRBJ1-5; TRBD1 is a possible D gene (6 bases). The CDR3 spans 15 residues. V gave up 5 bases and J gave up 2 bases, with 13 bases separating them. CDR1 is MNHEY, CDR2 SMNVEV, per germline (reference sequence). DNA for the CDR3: TGTGCCAGCAGTCTCCTAGAGGGGGGCAATCAGCCCCAGCATTTT. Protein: CASSLLEGGNQPQHF.

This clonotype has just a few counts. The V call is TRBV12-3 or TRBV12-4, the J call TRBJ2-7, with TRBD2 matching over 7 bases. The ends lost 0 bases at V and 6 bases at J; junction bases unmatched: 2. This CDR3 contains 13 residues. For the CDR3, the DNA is TGTGCCAGCAGTTTAGCGGGAGGGGTCGAGCAGTACTTC. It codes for CASSLAGGVEQYF.

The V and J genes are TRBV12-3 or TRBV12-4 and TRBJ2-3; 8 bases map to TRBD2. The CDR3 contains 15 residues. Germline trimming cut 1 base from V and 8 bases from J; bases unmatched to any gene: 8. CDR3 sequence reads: CASSLGQRGMSTQYF. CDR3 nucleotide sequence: TGTGCCAGCAGTTTAGGCCAGCGGGGGATGTCTACGCAGTATTTT.

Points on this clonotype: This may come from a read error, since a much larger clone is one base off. The CDR3 DNA reads TGTGCCAGCAGCCTCACTAGCGTCTCCTACGAGCAGTACTTC. Translated, it gives CASSLTSVSYEQYF. The rearrangement uses TRBV7-8 and TRBJ2-7; the match to TRBD2 covers 7 bases. From germline, CDR1 is SGHVS and CDR2 FQNEAQ. Germline trimming cut 5 bases from V and 0 bases from J; bases unmatched to any gene: 4. The CDR3 has 14 residues.

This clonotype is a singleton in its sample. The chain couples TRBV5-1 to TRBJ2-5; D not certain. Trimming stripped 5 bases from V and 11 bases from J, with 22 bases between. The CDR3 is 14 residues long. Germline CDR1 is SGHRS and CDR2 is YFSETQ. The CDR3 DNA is TGCGCCAGCAGTTATAATGGGTGGTACGCGGAGCAGTACTTC. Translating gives CASSYNGWYAEQYF. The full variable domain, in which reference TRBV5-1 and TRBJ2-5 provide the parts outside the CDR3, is KAGVTQTPRYLIKTRGQQVTLSCSPISGHRSVSWYQQTPGQGLQFLFEYFSETQRNKGNFPGRFSGRQFSNSRSEMNVSTLELGDSALYLCASSYNGWYAEQYFGPGTRLLVL.

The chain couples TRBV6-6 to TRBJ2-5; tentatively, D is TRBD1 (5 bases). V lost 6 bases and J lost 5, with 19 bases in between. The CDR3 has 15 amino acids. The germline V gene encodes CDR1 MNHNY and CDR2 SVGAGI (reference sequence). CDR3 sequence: CASSLNRQGTETQYF. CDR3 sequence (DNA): TGTGCCAGCAGCCTAAACAGGCAGGGTACGGAGACCCAGTACTTC.

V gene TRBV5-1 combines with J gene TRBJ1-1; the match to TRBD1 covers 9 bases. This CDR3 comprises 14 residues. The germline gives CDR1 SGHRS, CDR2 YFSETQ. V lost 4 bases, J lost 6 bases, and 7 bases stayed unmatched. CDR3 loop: CASSGYRDRAEAFF. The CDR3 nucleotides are TGCGCCAGCAGCGGATACCGGGACAGGGCTGAAGCTTTCTTT.

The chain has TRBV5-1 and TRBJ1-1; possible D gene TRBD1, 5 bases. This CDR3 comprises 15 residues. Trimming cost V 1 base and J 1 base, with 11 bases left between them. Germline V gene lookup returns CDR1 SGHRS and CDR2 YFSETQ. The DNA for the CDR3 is TGCGCCAGCAGCTTGAGGAGTCAGGGGAACACTGAAGCTTTCTTT. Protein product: CASSLRSQGNTEAFF.

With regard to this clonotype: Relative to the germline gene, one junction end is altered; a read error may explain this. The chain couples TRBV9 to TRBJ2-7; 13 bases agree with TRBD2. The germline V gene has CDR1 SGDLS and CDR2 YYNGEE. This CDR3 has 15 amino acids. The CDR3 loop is CAGSVGTSGAYEQYF. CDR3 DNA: TGTGCCGGCAGCGTAGGGACTAGCGGGGCCTACGAGCAGTACTTC.

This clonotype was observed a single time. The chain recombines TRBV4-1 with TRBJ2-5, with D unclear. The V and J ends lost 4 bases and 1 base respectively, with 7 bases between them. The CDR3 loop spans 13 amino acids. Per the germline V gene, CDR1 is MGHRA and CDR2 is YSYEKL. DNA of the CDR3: TGCGCCAGCAGCCCCTTTCTCCAAGAGACCCAGTACTTC. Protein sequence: CASSPFLQETQYF.

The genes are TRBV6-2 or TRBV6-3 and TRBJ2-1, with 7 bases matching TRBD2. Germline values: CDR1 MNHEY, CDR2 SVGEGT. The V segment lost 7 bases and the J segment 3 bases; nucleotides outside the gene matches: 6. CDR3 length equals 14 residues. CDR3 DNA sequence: TGTGCCAGCACCCTAAGCGGGGACTACAATGAGCAGTTCTTC. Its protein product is CASTLSGDYNEQFF.

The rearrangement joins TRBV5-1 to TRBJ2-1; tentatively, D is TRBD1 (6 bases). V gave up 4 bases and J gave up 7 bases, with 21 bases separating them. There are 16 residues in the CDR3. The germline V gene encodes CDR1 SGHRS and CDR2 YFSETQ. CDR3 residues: CASSLNRQDLGNEQFF. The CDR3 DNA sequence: TGCGCCAGCAGCCTCAACCGACAGGACCTGGGGAATGAGCAGTTCTTC. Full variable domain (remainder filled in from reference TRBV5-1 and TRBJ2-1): KAGVTQTPRYLIKTRGQQVTLSCSPISGHRSVSWYQQTPGQGLQFLFEYFSETQRNKGNFPGRFSGRQFSNSRSEMNVSTLELGDSALYLCASSLNRQDLGNEQFFGPGTRLTVL.

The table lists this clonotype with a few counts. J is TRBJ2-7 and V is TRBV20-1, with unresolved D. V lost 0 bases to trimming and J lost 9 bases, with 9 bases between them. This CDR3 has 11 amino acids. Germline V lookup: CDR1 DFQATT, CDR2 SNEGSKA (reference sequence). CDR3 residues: CSARDPPWQYF. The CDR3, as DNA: TGCAGTGCTAGAGACCCGCCCTGGCAGTACTTC.

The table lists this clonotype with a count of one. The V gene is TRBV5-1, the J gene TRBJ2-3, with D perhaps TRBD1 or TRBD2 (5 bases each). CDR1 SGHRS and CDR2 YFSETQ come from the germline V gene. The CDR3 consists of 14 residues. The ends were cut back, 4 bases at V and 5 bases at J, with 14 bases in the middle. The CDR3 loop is CASSPGGGLDTQYF. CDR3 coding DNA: TGCGCCAGCAGCCCCGGTGGGGGTTTAGATACGCAGTATTTT.